This TCR beta chain was found in a study of blood T cell repertoires in COVID-19. About the research overall: The study drew acute and convalescent COVID-19 samples from the United States, Italy and Spain.

Sequencing was performed with immunoSEQ multiplex PCR; in TCRdb, only in-frame clones are kept and a portion is missing. The top ten clones hold less than 3.5% of a sample with some 150,000 clones, 80% to 90% of them seen once. The CDR3 consists of 12 residues. Germline V gives CDR1 MDHEN, CDR2 SYDVKM. V lost 4 bases to trimming and J lost 16 bases, with 16 bases between them. Sequenced sample: peripheral blood. The chain has TRBV28 and TRBJ1-4, with D maybe TRBD1 (5 bases). This receptor was obtained from a man aged 65-85 years with acute or convalescent COVID-19. The CDR3 DNA sequence: TGTGCCAGCAGTTCCTCCTTGACAGCTTCGTTTTTT. The encoded protein is CASSSSLTASFF.